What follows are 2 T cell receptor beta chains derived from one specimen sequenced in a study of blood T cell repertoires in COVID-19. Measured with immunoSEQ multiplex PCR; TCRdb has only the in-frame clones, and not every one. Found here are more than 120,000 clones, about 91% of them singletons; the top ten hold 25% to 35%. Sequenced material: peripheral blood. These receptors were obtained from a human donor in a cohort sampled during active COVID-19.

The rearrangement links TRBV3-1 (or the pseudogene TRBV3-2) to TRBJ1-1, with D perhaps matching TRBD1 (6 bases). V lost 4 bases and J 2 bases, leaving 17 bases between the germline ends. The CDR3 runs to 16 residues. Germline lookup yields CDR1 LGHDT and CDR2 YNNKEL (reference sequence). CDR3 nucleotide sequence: TGTGCCAGCAGCCCTCCAGGGGTTGGGGGAAACACTGAAGCTTTCTTT. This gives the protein CASSPPGVGGNTEAFF.

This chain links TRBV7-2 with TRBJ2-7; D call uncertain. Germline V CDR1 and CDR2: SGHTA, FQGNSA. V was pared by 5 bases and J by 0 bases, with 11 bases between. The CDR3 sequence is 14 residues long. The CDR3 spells CASSLNLLSYEQYF. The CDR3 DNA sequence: TGTGCCAGCAGCCTCAATTTACTCTCCTACGAGCAGTACTTC. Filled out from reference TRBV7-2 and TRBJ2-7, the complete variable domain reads GAGVSQSPSNKVTEKGKDVELRCDPISGHTALYWYRQSLGQGLEFLIYFQGNSAPDKSGLPSDRFSAERTGGSVSTLTIQRTQQEDSAVYLCASSLNLLSYEQYFGPGTRLTVT.